This T cell receptor beta chain was identified in a study of OX40 agonist ivuxolimab in advanced cancers. Across the study: An agonistic anti-OX40 (CD134) antibody, ivuxolimab, was used to treat the patients. Patients were infused with ivuxolimab every 2 weeks at 0.01 to 10 mg/kg. Averaging 60 years in age, with a range of roughly 23 to 80, the cohort was more than 75% male. The study's findings and limits: Blood T cells, both CD4+ and CD8+, expanded clonally by week 6 at 0.1 to 3.0 mg/kg.

The CDR3 covers 15 residues. Germline values: CDR1 SGHTA, CDR2 FQGNSA. Trimming removed 5 bases from V and 5 bases from J, with 18 bases in between. Sequencing used immunoSEQ multiplex PCR; TCRdb keeps in-frame clones, though not all of them. This sample has roughly 48,000 clones; more than 75% occur once, and the top ten carry around 9%. A note on this clone: Its target is unknown.

The material sequenced was CD4+ or CD8+ T cells sorted from blood, taken in a trial of the OX40 agonist ivuxolimab. This TCR was sampled from an adult with an advanced solid tumor such as melanoma, head and neck, liver or kidney cancer. The V call is TRBV7-2, the J call TRBJ2-5; D is possibly TRBD1 (6 bases). CDR3 sequence: CASSRQALWGETQYF. CDR3 bases: TGTGCCAGCAGCAGACAGGCTCTATGGGGGGAGACCCAGTACTTC.